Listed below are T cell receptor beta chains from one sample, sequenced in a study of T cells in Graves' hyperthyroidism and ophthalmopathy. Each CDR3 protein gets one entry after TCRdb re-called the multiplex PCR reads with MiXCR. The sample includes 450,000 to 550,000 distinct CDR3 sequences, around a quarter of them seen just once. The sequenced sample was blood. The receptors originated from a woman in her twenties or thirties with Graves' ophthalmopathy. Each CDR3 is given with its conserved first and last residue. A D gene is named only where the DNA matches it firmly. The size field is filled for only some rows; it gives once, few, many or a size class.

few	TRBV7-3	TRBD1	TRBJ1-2	CASSFGTGVYGYTF	TGTGCCAGCAGCTTCGGGACAGGGGTCTATGGCTACACCTTC
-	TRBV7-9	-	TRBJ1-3	CASSLITHSGNTIYF	TGTGCCAGCAGCTTAATAACTCACTCTGGAAACACCATATATTTT
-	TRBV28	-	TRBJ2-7	CASSLSLSTYEQYF	TGTGCCAGCAGTTTATCCCTCTCGACCTACGAGCAGTACTTC
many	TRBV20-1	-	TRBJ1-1	CSAREKANTEAFF	TGCAGTGCTAGAGAGAAAGCGAACACTGAAGCTTTCTTT
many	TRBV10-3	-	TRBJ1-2	CAISVMGDSYGYTF	TGTGCCATCAGTGTCATGGGGGACTCCTATGGCTACACCTTC
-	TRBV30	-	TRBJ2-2	CARAPAENTGELFF	TGTGCCCGAGCCCCGGCAGAGAACACCGGGGAGCTGTTTTTT
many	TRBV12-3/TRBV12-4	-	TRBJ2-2	CASSLAAVGTGELFF	TGTGCCAGCAGTTTAGCGGCCGTGGGGACCGGGGAGCTGTTTTTT
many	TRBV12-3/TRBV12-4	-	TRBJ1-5	CASGLGNQPQHF	TGTGCCAGCGGGTTGGGCAATCAGCCCCAGCATTTT
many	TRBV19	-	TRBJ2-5	CASRVGATQYF	TGTGCCAGTAGGGTAGGAGCGACCCAGTACTTC
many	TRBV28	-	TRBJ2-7	CASSFTLLTDNSYEQYF	TGTGCCAGCAGTTTCACACTCCTGACAGACAACTCCTACGAGCAGTACTTC
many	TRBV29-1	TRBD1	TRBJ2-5	CSAGQGQETQYF	TGCAGCGCAGGACAGGGCCAAGAGACCCAGTACTTC
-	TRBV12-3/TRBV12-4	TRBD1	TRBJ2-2	CASRTRGLATGELFF	TGTGCCAGCAGAACCAGGGGGCTAGCTACCGGGGAGCTGTTTTTT
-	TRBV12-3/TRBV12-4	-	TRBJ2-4	CASSKGNREDLLAKNIQYF	TGTGCCAGCAGTAAAGGAAACAGGGAGGACCTATTAGCCAAAAACATTCAGTACTTC
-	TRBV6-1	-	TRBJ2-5	CASSPGAGRTQYF	TGTGCCAGCAGCCCCGGGGCCGGGAGGACCCAGTACTTC
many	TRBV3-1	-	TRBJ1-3	CASSEALGLPGNTIYF	TGTGCCAGCAGCGAAGCGTTGGGGCTCCCTGGAAACACCATATATTTT
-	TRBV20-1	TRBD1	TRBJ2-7	CSAEPVTGGYEQYF	TGCAGTGCTGAACCCGTGACAGGGGGCTACGAGCAGTACTTC
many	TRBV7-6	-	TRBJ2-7	CASSYREGDEQYF	TGTGCCAGCAGTTACAGGGAGGGGGACGAGCAGTACTTC
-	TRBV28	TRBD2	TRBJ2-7	CASSLNWGGTYEQYF	TGTGCCAGCAGTTTGAACTGGGGAGGGACCTACGAGCAGTACTTC
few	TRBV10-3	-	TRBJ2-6	CAISEVSGANVLTF	TGTGCCATCAGTGAGGTGTCTGGGGCCAACGTCCTGACTTTC
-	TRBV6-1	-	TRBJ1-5	CASIQDGLRQHF	TGTGCCAGCATCCAGGACGGCCTCCGTCAGCATTTT
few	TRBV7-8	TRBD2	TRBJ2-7	CASSLTSGAGEQYF	TGTGCCAGCAGCTTGACTAGCGGGGCGGGGGAGCAGTACTTC
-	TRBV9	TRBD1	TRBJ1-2	CASSVEGAAGPGGYTF	TGTGCCAGCAGCGTAGAGGGGGCAGCGGGCCCTGGTGGCTACACCTTC
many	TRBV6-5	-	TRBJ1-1	CASSYVKPGRTEAFF	TGTGCCAGCAGTTACGTAAAACCCGGGAGGACTGAAGCTTTCTTT
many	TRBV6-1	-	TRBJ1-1	CASSDATVMNTEAFF	TGTGCCAGCAGTGACGCGACAGTAATGAACACTGAAGCTTTCTTT
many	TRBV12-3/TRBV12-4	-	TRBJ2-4	CASSTNTGMKKNIQYF	TGTGCCAGCAGCACGAATACCGGAATGAAAAAAAACATTCAGTACTTC
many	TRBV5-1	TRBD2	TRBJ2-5	CASSSGGEETQYF	TGCGCCAGCAGCAGCGGGGGGGAAGAGACCCAGTACTTC
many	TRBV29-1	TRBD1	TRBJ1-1	CSALHPGQGGIGTEAFF	TGCAGCGCCCTCCATCCGGGACAGGGGGGTATAGGCACTGAAGCTTTCTTT